This is a list of T cell receptor beta chains from one sample in a study of T cell clones after liver transplantation. The protocol was immunoSEQ multiplex PCR, while the TCRdb copy is restricted to in-frame clones and leaves out a portion. There are 20,000 to 30,000 clones in the sample; 55% to 75% occur only once, and approximately 2.8% lies in the top ten. Source: CD4+ T cells from blood, taken before liver transplant. Receptors originate from a human donor who received a liver transplant. Both conserved end residues are part of each CDR3. A D gene is named only where the DNA matches it firmly. Not every row has a clone size; where given, it reads once, few, many or a size class.

CDR3: CASRTPGLYREQFF
D: .
V: TRBV28
size: few
J: TRBJ2-1

CDR3: CASSLESRDRFQETQYF
D: TRBD1
V: TRBV5-6
size: .
J: TRBJ2-5

CDR3: CASSVGMNTEAFF
D: .
V: TRBV2
size: .
J: TRBJ1-1

CDR3: CASSSLSGGGGGYTF
D: TRBD1
V: TRBV27
size: .
J: TRBJ1-2

CDR3: CASSPGLGVADTQYF
D: .
V: TRBV18
size: .
J: TRBJ2-3

CDR3: CASQNSGNGETQYF
D: TRBD2
V: TRBV27
size: .
J: TRBJ2-5

CDR3: CASSEGQSSNQPQHF
D: .
V: TRBV2
size: .
J: TRBJ1-5

CDR3: CASSIEGALNYGYTF
D: .
V: TRBV19
size: .
J: TRBJ1-2

CDR3: CASSPGLAGDSYNEQFF
D: TRBD2
V: TRBV27
size: .
J: TRBJ2-1

CDR3: CASSDDRENQPQHF
D: TRBD1
V: TRBV6-4
size: .
J: TRBJ1-5

CDR3: CASKGRGYTDTQYF
D: TRBD2
V: TRBV19
size: once
J: TRBJ2-3

CDR3: CASQALTDTEAFF
D: .
V: TRBV6-1
size: medium-sized
J: TRBJ1-1

CDR3: CASGADTQYF
D: .
V: TRBV28
size: once
J: TRBJ2-3

CDR3: CASSQDTDEQFF
D: .
V: TRBV4-3
size: .
J: TRBJ2-1

CDR3: CASSEAGGGPYEQYF
D: TRBD2
V: TRBV2
size: .
J: TRBJ2-7

CDR3: CASSALDTFGYTF
D: .
V: TRBV25-1
size: .
J: TRBJ1-2

CDR3: CASSPEQGPHEKLFF
D: .
V: TRBV18
size: few
J: TRBJ1-4

CDR3: CASRLSSRGDYEQYF
D: TRBD2
V: TRBV6-5
size: .
J: TRBJ2-7

CDR3: CASSQERLRNTEAFF
D: .
V: TRBV4-1
size: .
J: TRBJ1-1

CDR3: CASSDQRNTEAFF
D: .
V: TRBV10-1
size: .
J: TRBJ1-1

CDR3: CASSLNRGTGELFF
D: TRBD1
V: TRBV28
size: .
J: TRBJ2-2

CDR3: CASGSGGEGSGNTIYF
D: .
V: TRBV28
size: .
J: TRBJ1-3

CDR3: CASSIVRTGDPGYTF
D: TRBD1
V: TRBV19
size: .
J: TRBJ1-2

CDR3: CASSPGLTQPQHF
D: .
V: TRBV19
size: .
J: TRBJ1-5

CDR3: CASSEALGGVSYGYTF
D: .
V: TRBV6-1
size: few
J: TRBJ1-2

CDR3: CASSQLSYEQYF
D: .
V: TRBV14
size: .
J: TRBJ2-7

CDR3: CASSQDDRGSLQETQYF
D: .
V: TRBV4-2
size: once
J: TRBJ2-5

CDR3: CASSLRFGTSGPNWGETQYF
D: TRBD2
V: TRBV27
size: .
J: TRBJ2-5

CDR3: CASSQANYGYTF
D: .
V: TRBV11-2
size: .
J: TRBJ1-2

CDR3: CASSQDTDTQYF
D: .
V: TRBV4-3
size: once
J: TRBJ2-3

CDR3: CASGLGVGETQYF
D: .
V: TRBV12-5
size: .
J: TRBJ2-5

CDR3: CASSVAGGGTNEKLFF
D: TRBD1
V: TRBV6-1
size: .
J: TRBJ1-4

CDR3: CATSRGGQGKETQYF
D: TRBD1
V: TRBV15
size: .
J: TRBJ2-5

CDR3: CASSLSNNYGYTF
D: .
V: TRBV7-9
size: few
J: TRBJ1-2

CDR3: CASTLTGFGTEAFF
D: .
V: TRBV2
size: .
J: TRBJ1-1

CDR3: CASSSVSDYEQYF
D: .
V: TRBV27
size: .
J: TRBJ2-7

CDR3: CASSLTQGRTEAFF
D: .
V: TRBV11-3
size: .
J: TRBJ1-1

CDR3: CASSPPDRPYGYTF
D: .
V: TRBV28
size: .
J: TRBJ1-2

CDR3: CASSKGQVYGYTF
D: TRBD1
V: TRBV19
size: few
J: TRBJ1-2

CDR3: CASSIESGGTDTQYF
D: TRBD2
V: TRBV19
size: .
J: TRBJ2-3

CDR3: CASSLSIRQADTQYF
D: .
V: TRBV5-6
size: .
J: TRBJ2-3

CDR3: CASSLAVSGKEQFF
D: TRBD2
V: TRBV7-2
size: .
J: TRBJ2-1

CDR3: CASSSQGQGYTF
D: .
V: TRBV9
size: .
J: TRBJ1-2

CDR3: CASSLTSGRTPYEQYF
D: TRBD2
V: TRBV5-1
size: .
J: TRBJ2-7

CDR3: CASSLEEGRLGNIQYF
D: .
V: TRBV11-3
size: .
J: TRBJ2-4

CDR3: CASSPQSTEAFF
D: .
V: TRBV18
size: .
J: TRBJ1-1

CDR3: CASSALGRLDTDTQYF
D: .
V: TRBV9
size: few
J: TRBJ2-3

CDR3: CASSPPSEGYGYTF
D: .
V: TRBV28
size: few
J: TRBJ1-2

CDR3: CASSQDGAPHQPQHF
D: .
V: TRBV4-1
size: .
J: TRBJ1-5

CDR3: CASSLNSGSSYNEQFF
D: TRBD2
V: TRBV7-9
size: .
J: TRBJ2-1

CDR3: CASSLDRAKNIQYF
D: .
V: TRBV7-2
size: .
J: TRBJ2-4

CDR3: CASKGTSGVYNEQFF
D: TRBD2
V: TRBV2
size: .
J: TRBJ2-1

CDR3: CASSAGSGSYEQYF
D: TRBD2
V: TRBV5-1
size: .
J: TRBJ2-7

CDR3: CAWSEGLAQPGF
D: TRBD2
V: TRBV30
size: .
J: TRBJ2-7

CDR3: CASSLEWTVSVPDTQYF
D: .
V: TRBV5-4
size: .
J: TRBJ2-3

CDR3: CASSLFYEQYF
D: .
V: TRBV5-6
size: .
J: TRBJ2-7